A single sample gave rise to the 28 T cell receptor beta chains below, sequenced in a study of early stage breast cancer tumors. The repertoire was sequenced with immunoSEQ multiplex PCR; TCRdb's copy has only in-frame clones and lacks some. The sample includes roughly 19,000 clones, approximately 80% seen only once; the top ten take 28%. Sequencing input: blood. These receptors originate from a person in their sixties with breast cancer.

The J gene is TRBJ2-7, the V gene TRBV18; no firm D call. CDR1 KGHSH and CDR2 LQKENI come from the germline V gene. Trimming removed 3 bases at V and 0 bases at J, with 9 bases between. The CDR3 totals 14 residues. The CDR3 here is CASSPSRSSYEQYF. Here the CDR3 DNA reads TGTGCCAGCTCACCTTCCAGGAGCTCCTACGAGCAGTACTTC.

The sample holds a few counts of this clone. V gene TRBV19 combines with J gene TRBJ1-2; 7 nucleotides match TRBD1. CDR1 and CDR2 (germline): LNHDA, SQIVND (reference sequence). CDR3 length: 12 residues. Trimming cost V 7 bases and J 4 bases; bases outside gene matches: 3. The CDR3 bases are TGTGCCAGTATGTCAGGGGGCTATGGCTACACCTTC. This sequence encodes CASMSGGYGYTF.

This clone was recorded only once. The rearrangement joins TRBV4-1 to TRBJ2-5; 16 bases are a match to TRBD2. Germline CDR1 is MGHRA and CDR2 is YSYEKL. This CDR3 has 21 amino acids. Germline trimming cut 0 bases from V and 5 bases from J; bases unmatched to any gene: 15. For the CDR3, the DNA is TGCGCCAGCAGCCAAGATGCCACAGGGACTAGCGGGAGGGCCGTCTATGAGACCCAGTACTTC. Translating gives CASSQDATGTSGRAVYETQYF.

The V and J genes are TRBV5-1 and TRBJ1-1; TRBD1 agrees at 7 bases. J was trimmed by 4 bases and V by 4 bases; bases with no gene match: 10. CDR1 is SGHRS and CDR2 is YFSETQ in the germline V gene. CDR3 length equals 15 residues. CDR3 amino acids: CASSPRQGSGTEAFF. The CDR3 bases are TGCGCCAGCAGCCCGAGACAGGGAAGCGGCACTGAAGCTTTCTTT.

The rearrangement joins TRBV5-5 to TRBJ1-5, with D unclear. Germline CDR1 and CDR2: SGHKS and YYEKEE (reference sequence). The CDR3 is 14 amino acids. V gave up 2 bases and J gave up 2 bases, with 8 bases separating them. This CDR3 is CASSFLPGNQPQHF. For the CDR3, the DNA is TGTGCCAGCAGCTTCTTACCCGGCAATCAGCCCCAGCATTTT.

The chain joins TRBV20-1 to TRBJ2-5; no reliable D call. Germline-derived CDR1 and CDR2 are DFQATT and SNEGSKA (reference sequence). The CDR3 is 11 amino acids. Between the trimmed V and J ends, which lost 3 bases and 5 bases, there was a span of 7 bases. In nucleotides, the CDR3 is TGCAGTGCTAGCGTTGGGGAGACCCAGTACTTC. Protein sequence: CSASVGETQYF.

The chain recombines TRBV6-1 with TRBJ2-5; no definite D call. Germline V CDR1 and CDR2: MNHNS, SASEGT. Trimming shortened V by 2 bases and J by 5 bases, and 12 bases separated the two germline ends. The CDR3 runs 14 residues. The CDR3 nucleotides read TGTGCCAGCAGTGAACTTAGCCCCACGGAGACCCAGTACTTC. Its protein product is CASSELSPTETQYF.

The CDR3 nucleotides are TGCGCCAGCAGCTGGTACAGGGCAGGGGAGCAGTACTTC. This codes for CASSWYRAGEQYF. The chain is built from TRBV5-1 and TRBJ2-7; perhaps TRBD1 as D (6 bases). This CDR3 is 13 amino acids long. Germline CDR1 is SGHRS and CDR2 is YFSETQ. The V end lost 3 bases, the J end lost 7 bases, and 14 bases lay between the germline ends.

This chain connects TRBV4-2 to TRBJ1-1, with 8 nucleotides matching TRBD1. Germline CDR1 is LGHNA and CDR2 is YNFKEQ. V was clipped by 6 bases and J by 4 bases; unmatched bases: 7. This CDR3 is built from 14 residues. CDR3 region: CASSLTGGSTEAFF. In DNA, the CDR3 is TGTGCCAGCAGTCTCACAGGGGGTAGCACTGAAGCTTTCTTT.

In DNA, the CDR3 is TGTGCCAGCAGCTTAACGCCGGGACTAGCACTTAATGAGCAGTTCTTC. Amino acids: CASSLTPGLALNEQFF. The V call is TRBV7-3, the J call TRBJ2-1; TRBD2 matches at 9 bases. The CDR3 totals 16 residues. J gave up 7 bases and V 0 bases, and 7 bases lay outside the gene matches. Looked up from germline, CDR1 is SGHTA and CDR2 is FQGTGA.

V usage is TRBV5-4 and J usage is TRBJ2-7; D unresolved. The ends were cut back, 1 base at V and 2 bases at J, with 10 bases in the middle. The germline V gene encodes CDR1 SGHNT and CDR2 YYREEE (reference sequence). The CDR3 extends over 14 amino acids. The CDR3 DNA reads TGTGCCAGCAGCTTGTCCCACGCAGCCTACGAGCAGTACTTC. The encoded protein is CASSLSHAAYEQYF. Complete variable domain (other parts from reference TRBV5-4 and TRBJ2-7): ETGVTQSPTHLIKTRGQQVTLRCSSQSGHNTVSWYQQALGQGPQFIFQYYREEENGRGNFPPRFSGLQFPNYSSELNVNALELDDSALYLCASSLSHAAYEQYFGPGTRLTVT.

Only a few counts were recorded for this clone. The rearrangement uses TRBV9 and TRBJ1-2; D remains unclear. The CDR3 has 13 amino acids. The germline CDR1 and CDR2 sequences are SGDLS and YYNGEE. Trimming removed 0 bases from V and 5 bases from J, with 8 bases in between. The DNA of the CDR3 is TGTGCCAGCAGCGTAGTTGAGGGATATGGCTACACCTTC. Translating gives CASSVVEGYGYTF. Using reference TRBV9 and TRBJ1-2 for the parts outside the CDR3, the full variable domain is DSGVTQTPKHLITATGQRVTLRCSPRSGDLSVYWYQQSLDQGLQFLIQYYNGEERAKGNILERFSAQQFPDLHSELNLSSLELGDSALYFCASSVVEGYGYTFGSGTRLTVV.

The chain couples TRBV7-3 to TRBJ1-2, with 7 bases matching TRBD1. V gave up 5 bases and J gave up 8 bases; unmatched junction bases: 11. Per the germline V gene, CDR1 is SGHTA and CDR2 is FQGTGA. This CDR3 has 14 amino acids. The CDR3 region is CASSRSSGQDGYTF. CDR3 bases: TGTGCCAGCAGCCGAAGCTCCGGACAGGACGGCTACACCTTC.

This chain links TRBV7-2 with TRBJ1-2, with TRBD1 identical over 10 bases. The CDR3 runs 16 residues. Germline V lookup: CDR1 SGHTA, CDR2 FQGNSA. V was pared by 1 base and J by 6 bases, with 8 bases of the junction left unmatched. The CDR3 nucleotides are TGTGCCAGCAGCTTAGTGGGGACAGGGGTAGGACATGGCTACACCTTC. It yields the protein CASSLVGTGVGHGYTF. Together with reference TRBV7-2 and TRBJ1-2, the CDR3 gives the full variable domain: GAGVSQSPSNKVTEKGKDVELRCDPISGHTALYWYRQSLGQGLEFLIYFQGNSAPDKSGLPSDRFSAERTGGSVSTLTIQRTQQEDSAVYLCASSLVGTGVGHGYTFGSGTRLTVV.

This chain connects TRBV7-9 to TRBJ2-4; TRBD1 is a possible D gene (6 bases). Germline V lookup: CDR1 SEHNR, CDR2 FQNEAQ (reference sequence). There are 16 residues in the CDR3. The V end lost 5 bases, the J end lost 3 bases, and 17 bases lay between the germline ends. The DNA for the CDR3 is TGTGCCAGCAGCCCCTGGGACACAGGTTACAAAAACATTCAGTACTTC. It specifies CASSPWDTGYKNIQYF.

The rearrangement joins TRBV5-4 to TRBJ2-7; 7 bases are a match to TRBD1. The CDR3 has 14 residues. The germline V gene has CDR1 SGHNT and CDR2 YYREEE (reference sequence). V lost 4 bases to trimming and J lost 1 base; unmatched junction nucleotides: 5. In DNA form, the CDR3 reads TGTGCCAGCAGCCCCGGGACAGCGTCCTACGAGCAGTACTTC. Its translation: CASSPGTASYEQYF. Combining the CDR3 with reference TRBV5-4 and TRBJ2-7 gives the whole variable domain ETGVTQSPTHLIKTRGQQVTLRCSSQSGHNTVSWYQQALGQGPQFIFQYYREEENGRGNFPPRFSGLQFPNYSSELNVNALELDDSALYLCASSPGTASYEQYFGPGTRLTVT.

The chain has TRBV5-4 and TRBJ2-1; D uncertain. The CDR3 has 13 amino acids. CDR1 and CDR2 (germline): SGHNT, YYREEE (reference sequence). The ends were cut back, 0 bases at V and 6 bases at J, with 7 bases in the middle. CDR3 nucleotide sequence: TGTGCCAGCAGCTTGGCCGTTGGCAATGAGCAGTTCTTC. Translating gives CASSLAVGNEQFF. The entire variable domain, with the rest obtained from reference TRBV5-4 and TRBJ2-1, is as follows: ETGVTQSPTHLIKTRGQQVTLRCSSQSGHNTVSWYQQALGQGPQFIFQYYREEENGRGNFPPRFSGLQFPNYSSELNVNALELDDSALYLCASSLAVGNEQFFGPGTRLTVL.

The chain recombines TRBV9 with TRBJ1-1; no clear D gene. From germline, CDR1 is SGDLS and CDR2 YYNGEE. The CDR3 is 14 residues long. Between the trimmed V and J ends, which lost 5 bases and 5 bases, there was a span of 16 bases. In nucleotides, the CDR3 is TGTGCCAGCAGTAACCCCAGCTCCGGGACTGAAGCTTTCTTT. It yields the protein CASSNPSSGTEAFF.

This clone was seen once. V gene TRBV27 combines with J gene TRBJ1-5, with 7 bases aligning to TRBD1. V shed 6 bases and J 10 bases; nucleotides not matched to a gene: 12. This CDR3 region has 14 residues. The germline CDR1 and CDR2 sequences are MNHEY and SMNVEV (reference sequence). CDR3 in amino acids: CASRQGQWGNPQHF. CDR3 DNA sequence: TGTGCCAGCAGACAGGGACAGTGGGGGAATCCCCAGCATTTT.

V is TRBV27 and J is TRBJ2-3; TRBD1 aligns across 7 bases. The CDR3 length is 14 residues. Germline values: CDR1 MNHEY, CDR2 SMNVEV (reference sequence). CDR3 bases: TGTGGCACAGGAAGGGGGCTCCCCACAGATACGCAGTATTTT. Protein sequence: CGTGRGLPTDTQYF.

V gene TRBV18 combines with J gene TRBJ1-4, with a tentative D call TRBD1 (5 bases). This CDR3 contains 15 residues. Germline V gene data show CDR1 as KGHSH and CDR2 as LQKENI. Trimming took off 0 bases at V and 7 bases at J, with 12 bases between the two ends. The CDR3 region is CASSPPGRGSEKLFF. CDR3 in DNA: TGTGCCAGCTCACCACCGGGGCGCGGAAGTGAAAAACTGTTTTTT.

CDR3 region: CASSVGLGGGHNEQFF. CDR3 nucleotides: TGTGCCAGCAGCGTAGGTTTAGGCGGGGGACACAATGAGCAGTTCTTC. The chain combines TRBV9 with TRBJ2-1; 7 bases are a match to TRBD2. V lost 0 bases to trimming and J lost 5 bases; unmatched junction nucleotides: 8. This CDR3 is built from 16 residues. The germline gives CDR1 SGDLS, CDR2 YYNGEE.

The chain links TRBV30 to TRBJ2-6; the D is unclear. The CDR3 has 16 residues. Germline CDR1 reads GTSNPN; CDR2 reads SVGIG (reference sequence). Between the trimmed V and J ends, which lost 0 bases and 0 bases, there was a span of 9 bases. This CDR3 is CAWSVAVYSGANVLTF. In DNA form, the CDR3 reads TGTGCCTGGAGTGTGGCCGTATACTCTGGGGCCAACGTCCTGACTTTC.

J is TRBJ1-4 and V is TRBV5-4, with D maybe TRBD1 (5 bases). Germline V gives CDR1 SGHNT, CDR2 YYREEE (reference sequence). V was clipped by 4 bases and J by 8 bases, with 12 bases between them. This CDR3 region has 13 residues. The CDR3 spells CASSTSGVEKLFF. The CDR3 DNA reads as TGTGCCAGCAGCACCTCGGGGGTCGAAAAACTGTTTTTT.

The V call is TRBV13, the J call TRBJ2-1; perhaps TRBD2 as D (5 bases). This CDR3 contains 14 residues. The V end was cut by 1 base, the J end by 1 base, with 5 bases between. The germline CDR1 and CDR2 sequences are PRHDT and FYEKMQ (reference sequence). The DNA for the CDR3 is TGTGCCAGCAGCTTAGCGGGGTCCTACAATGAGCAGTTCTTC. Translating gives CASSLAGSYNEQFF. Filled out from reference TRBV13 and TRBJ2-1, the complete variable domain reads AAGVIQSPRHLIKEKRETATLKCYPIPRHDTVYWYQQGPGQDPQFLISFYEKMQSDKGSIPDRFSAQQFSDYHSELNMSSLELGDSALYFCASSLAGSYNEQFFGPGTRLTVL.

The genes are TRBV6-5 and TRBJ2-7, with a possible D match to TRBD2 (6 bases). Looked up from germline, CDR1 is MNHEY and CDR2 is SVGAGI. CDR3 length: 12 residues. V lost 6 bases and J lost 3, with 9 bases in between. CDR3: CASSFSGYEQYF. In nucleotides, the CDR3 is TGTGCCAGCAGCTTTAGCGGCTACGAGCAGTACTTC.

CDR3 protein: CASSAEGTGGFYGYTF. The CDR3 bases are TGTGCCAGCAGTGCCGAAGGGACAGGGGGCTTCTATGGCTACACCTTC. The J gene is TRBJ1-2, the V gene TRBV6-4; TRBD1 matches 12 bases. This CDR3 has 16 amino acids. V lost 4 bases, J lost 4 bases, and 7 bases stayed unmatched. The germline V gene has CDR1 MRHNA and CDR2 SNTAGT.

This clone was detected a few times. The V gene is TRBV7-9, the J gene TRBJ1-2, with unresolved D. Germline CDR1 is SEHNR and CDR2 is FQNEAQ (reference sequence). V was shortened by 3 bases and J by 0 bases, with 8 bases between the two germline ends. The CDR3 spans 14 residues. The CDR3 protein is CASSLGRSNYGYTF. The CDR3 DNA is TGTGCCAGCAGCTTGGGGAGATCTAACTATGGCTACACCTTC.